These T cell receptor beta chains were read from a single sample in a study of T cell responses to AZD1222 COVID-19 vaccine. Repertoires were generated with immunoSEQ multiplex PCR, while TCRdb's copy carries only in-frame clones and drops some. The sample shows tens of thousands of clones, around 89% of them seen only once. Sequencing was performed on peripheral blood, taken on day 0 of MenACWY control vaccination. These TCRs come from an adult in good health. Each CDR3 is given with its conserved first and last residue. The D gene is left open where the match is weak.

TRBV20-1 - CSARTGHGYTF
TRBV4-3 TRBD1 CASSQDGTGEYEQYF
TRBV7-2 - CASSLARGVSGGQPQHF
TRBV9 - CASSVEPGTGNTIYF
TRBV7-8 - CASSSRTGTGYTF
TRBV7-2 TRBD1 CASSLVQGAEAFF
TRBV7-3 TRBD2 CASSSRLAEYNEQFF
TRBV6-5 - CASSSEGIITGELFF
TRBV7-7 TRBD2 CASSLGLAGDNEQFF
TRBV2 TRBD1 CASKPTGGVGYTF
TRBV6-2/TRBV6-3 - CASSYFWENQPQHF
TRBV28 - CASSTNRDGYTF
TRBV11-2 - CASSPLLRQPYSEQYF
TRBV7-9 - CASSAGGPYEQYF
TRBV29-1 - CSVDRSSTGELFF
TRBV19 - CASSIPPSTDTQYF
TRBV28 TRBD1 CASSSTPGQYNSPLHF
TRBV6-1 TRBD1 CASSEDETGWVGGYTF
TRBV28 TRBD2 CASSLGAGGIIGELFF
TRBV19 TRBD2 CASSDYSGTSGSFTDTQYF
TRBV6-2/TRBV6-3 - CASSLGGQPQHF
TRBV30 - CAGATDTQYF
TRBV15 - CATSRGVATTYEQYF
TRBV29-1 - CSARTAPQETQYF
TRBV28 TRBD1 CASSLIQGAGNQPQHF
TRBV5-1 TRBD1 CASSLAVSGQQAFF
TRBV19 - CASSLDSGGYGYTF
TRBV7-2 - CASSLAGARSYGYTF
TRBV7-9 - CASSLDVYEQYF
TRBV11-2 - CASSFWGSLYNEQFF
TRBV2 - CASSDYGGARTETQYF
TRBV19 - CASSIQSSYEQYF
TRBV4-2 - CASSQEPDGSGNTIYF
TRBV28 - CASSPPGQGGSGELFF
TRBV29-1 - CSVEGRGTGYTF
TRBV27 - CASNGGGHLYEQYF